Listed below are T cell receptor beta chains from one sample, sequenced in a study of shared clonotypes between healthy human individuals. Profiling relied on immunoSEQ multiplex PCR, and the TCRdb table lists in-frame clones only, not all of them. Of roughly 2 million clones in the sample, approximately 96% were seen once. Sequenced input: naive CD4+ T cells sorted from blood. Source of these receptors: a young man in good health. Both conserved end residues are part of each CDR3. The D gene is left open where the match is weak. The listing skips clone size in some rows; elsewhere it reads once, few, many or a size class.

>TRBV18|TRBJ1-1|NA|NA
TGTGCCAGCTCACTGAACCAGAAAGAAGCTTTCTTT
CASSLNQKEAFF
>TRBV4-3|TRBJ1-5|NA|NA
TGCGCCAGCAGCCAAGAAGTAGGGGGATATCAGCCCCAGCATTTT
CASSQEVGGYQPQHF
>TRBV6-1|TRBJ1-5|NA|NA
TGTGCCAGCAGTGAAAATCCAGGGGCTAGTCAGCCCCAGCATTTT
CASSENPGASQPQHF
>TRBV11-3|TRBJ1-6|NA|NA
TGTGCCAGCAGCTCCGCCCTAAGGCAGTCCAATAATTCACCCCTCCACTTT
CASSSALRQSNNSPLHF
>TRBV13|TRBJ2-1|TRBD1|NA
TGTGCCAGCAGCCCCCCGACAGGGGGCTTGTCAGATGAGCAGTTCTTC
CASSPPTGGLSDEQFF
>TRBV5-1|TRBJ2-7|TRBD1|NA
TGCGCCAGCAGCTGGGACAGGGCCGAGCAGTACTTC
CASSWDRAEQYF
>TRBV19|TRBJ1-5|NA|NA
TGTGCCAGTAGTATAGATAAACAGGGCGGTAATCAGCCCCAGCATTTT
CASSIDKQGGNQPQHF
>TRBV9|TRBJ1-6|NA|NA
TGTGCCAGCAGCCGGGGGTTCTATAATTCACCCCTCCACTTT
CASSRGFYNSPLHF
>TRBV5-1|TRBJ1-2|NA|NA
TGCGCCAGCAGCTTAAGCCAGGAGGTCTATGGCTACACCTTC
CASSLSQEVYGYTF
>TRBV28|TRBJ2-4|TRBD2|NA
TGTAGTTGCGGGGGGGCCGCGGCCAAAAACATTCAGTACTTC
CSCGGAAAKNIQYF
>TRBV4-1|TRBJ1-2|NA|NA
TGCGCCAGCAGCCCTGAGGGGAAGTACCAAACTAACTATGGCTACACCTTC
CASSPEGKYQTNYGYTF
>TRBV5-1|TRBJ2-7|NA|once
TGCGCCAGCACAGGACAGTCCTACGAGCAGTACTTC
CASTGQSYEQYF
>TRBV7-2|TRBJ1-1|NA|NA
TGTGCCAGCAGCTTGTTGACAGGCCCTGAAGCTTTCTTT
CASSLLTGPEAFF
>TRBV10-3|TRBJ2-5|TRBD2|NA
TGTGCCATCAGTGAGTCTGGCGGGGGGCCAGGAGAGACCCAGTACTTC
CAISESGGGPGETQYF
>TRBV7-9|TRBJ1-4|TRBD1|NA
TGTGCCAGCAGCCGCGAACAGGGGAGAAAACTGTTTTTT
CASSREQGRKLFF
>TRBV12-5|TRBJ1-1|TRBD1|NA
TGTGCTAGTGGTTTGCCCGGACAGGGGGGTGTCACTGAAGCTTTCTTT
CASGLPGQGGVTEAFF
>TRBV28|TRBJ1-5|TRBD1|few
TGTGCCAGCAGTCCCACGACAGGGGCGAACAATCAGCCCCAGCATTTT
CASSPTTGANNQPQHF
>TRBV18|TRBJ2-2|NA|once
TGTGCCAGCTCACCACGCAGAGGGAACACCGGGGAGCTGTTTTTT
CASSPRRGNTGELFF
>TRBV10-3|TRBJ2-7|NA|NA
TGTGCCATCAGTCCATTCTCGGGATTGAACGAGCAGTACTTC
CAISPFSGLNEQYF
>TRBV2|TRBJ2-7|NA|NA
TGTGCCAGCAGTAAAGTAACGACATACGAGCAGTACTTC
CASSKVTTYEQYF
>TRBV2|TRBJ2-1|NA|NA
TGTGCCAGCAGCGACACCCAGGTGCAGTTCTTC
CASSDTQVQFF
>TRBV11-2|TRBJ1-4|NA|NA
TGTGCCAGCAGCTTGCCCTGGACTGTTGCAACTAATGAAAAACTGTTTTTT
CASSLPWTVATNEKLFF
>TRBV7-9|TRBJ1-4|NA|NA
TGTGCCAGCAGCCATTTAGAAGGAGGGGAAAAACTGTTTTTT
CASSHLEGGEKLFF
>TRBV10-3|TRBJ2-4|NA|NA
TGTGCCATCAGTAGTCACGATCTCAGAAACATTCAGTACTTC
CAISSHDLRNIQYF
>TRBV19|TRBJ2-3|TRBD2|NA
TGTGCCAGTAGTCTGTCTGGCGGGAGGACGGGAGATACGCAGTATTTT
CASSLSGGRTGDTQYF
>TRBV25-1|TRBJ1-4|NA|NA
TGTGCCAGCACCCGAGGGGGGGTTTCAACTAATGAAAAACTGTTTTTT
CASTRGGVSTNEKLFF
>TRBV2|TRBJ2-7|NA|NA
TGTGCCAGCAGTGCTCGGTACGAGCAGTACTTC
CASSARYEQYF
>TRBV6-6|TRBJ1-3|TRBD1|NA
TGTGCCAGCACGTCAGGGGGCACCATATATTTT
CASTSGGTIYF
>TRBV28|TRBJ1-1|TRBD1|NA
TGTGCCAGCAGCCGGATGGACAGGGCCCGCGTTGGAGCTTTCTTT
CASSRMDRARVGAFF
>TRBV29-1|TRBJ2-7|TRBD1|NA
TGCAGCACTGTGCGGACAGGGGGCGAGCAGTACTTC
CSTVRTGGEQYF
>TRBV7-8|TRBJ2-1|NA|NA
TGTGCCAGCAGCTTAGACGGTACAATGAGGCAGTTCTTC
CASSLDGTMRQFF
>TRBV5-1|TRBJ1-5|NA|NA
TGCGCCAGCAGCCCCACCGGGGGGAATAGCAATCAGCCCCAGCATTTT
CASSPTGGNSNQPQHF
>TRBV20-1|TRBJ2-7|NA|NA
TGCAGTGCTAGGACAATTTACGAGCAGTACTTC
CSARTIYEQYF
>TRBV4-3|TRBJ2-7|NA|NA
TGCGCCAGCAGCCAAGAGGCACCGGGGGTCCACGAGCAGTACTTC
CASSQEAPGVHEQYF
>TRBV5-1|TRBJ2-1|NA|NA
TGCGCCAGCAGCCCCAGGGCCGACAATGAGCAGTTCTTC
CASSPRADNEQFF
>TRBV10-1|TRBJ2-7|TRBD2|once
TGCGCCAGCAGCCCGGGACTAGCGGGGTCCTACGAGCAGTACTTC
CASSPGLAGSYEQYF
>TRBV27|TRBJ2-7|NA|once
TGTGCCAGCAGCCCAATGGAGTATACGCAACGGGAGCAGTACTTC
CASSPMEYTQREQYF
>TRBV6-5|TRBJ2-1|TRBD2|NA
TGTGCCAGCAGTCGACTAGCGGGTGGCTATGAGCAGTTCTTC
CASSRLAGGYEQFF
>TRBV11-2|TRBJ1-1|NA|NA
TGTGCCAGCAGCCCCCGGACAAGCAGCCCATTGAACACTGAAGCTTTCTTT
CASSPRTSSPLNTEAFF
>TRBV4-3|TRBJ2-3|TRBD2|NA
TGCGCCAGCAGCCAGGAGCGGGATTTGGTAGATACGCAGTATTTT
CASSQERDLVDTQYF
>TRBV7-2|TRBJ2-4|NA|NA
TGTGCCAGCAGCTTAGTCTTCCCCCAGTTAGCCAAAAACATTCAGTACTTC
CASSLVFPQLAKNIQYF
>TRBV28|TRBJ2-1|NA|once
TGTGCCAGCAGCAAACTCACAAGGGATGAGCAGTTCTTC
CASSKLTRDEQFF
>TRBV9|TRBJ1-1|TRBD1|NA
TGTGCCAGCAGCGAGGGGACAGGGGACACTGAAGCTTTCTTT
CASSEGTGDTEAFF
>TRBV11-2|TRBJ2-3|NA|NA
TGTGCCAGCAGCTTGGGTACCAAGGACACAGATACGCAGTATTTT
CASSLGTKDTDTQYF
>TRBV30|TRBJ1-1|NA|once
TGTGCCTGGAGTGAGAAGGAGGGATCGGTCACTGAAGCTTTCTTT
CAWSEKEGSVTEAFF
>TRBV6-5|TRBJ2-7|NA|NA
TGTGCCAGCAGTTACTCCCCCGACAGGCGATACGAGCAGTACTTC
CASSYSPDRRYEQYF
>TRBV7-6|TRBJ1-1|TRBD1|NA
TGTGCCAGCAGCTTAGGAAGGCAGGGGGCTGAAGCTTTCTTT
CASSLGRQGAEAFF
>TRBV7-2|TRBJ2-3|NA|NA
TGTGCCAGCAGCACCTCGAACACGCAGTATTTT
CASSTSNTQYF
>TRBV5-1|TRBJ1-1|NA|NA
TGCGCCAGCAGCTCGGCCGGGACACCCGTTATCGCTGAAGCTTTCTTT
CASSSAGTPVIAEAFF